The T cell receptor beta chain under discussion was sequenced for a study of regulatory T cells in long-lasting Graves disease. In this sample, this clonotype turned up many times. The CDR3 covers 16 residues. Germline CDR1 reads LNHNV; CDR2 reads YYDKDF (reference sequence). The ends were cut back, 5 bases at V and 0 bases at J, with 14 bases in the middle. Construction of the TCR beta libraries employed iRepertoire HTBI primers in conjunction with Arm-PCR of CDR3 regions. TCRdb itself ran the multiplex PCR reads through MiXCR, one entry per CDR3 protein. The sample consists of 200,000 to 250,000 distinct CDR3 sequences, 15% to 20% of them appearing once. This sample's time point: newly diagnosed GD, antithyroid drugs for less than 3 months. Scientists built the TCR library using RNA that was extracted from PBMCs. The sample also formed part of further work on T cells in Graves' hyperthyroidism and ophthalmopathy.

This TCR was recovered from a woman aged 25 to 39 with Graves disease. This chain connects TRBV15 to TRBJ1-3; D perhaps matches TRBD1 (5 bases). Sequenced here: peripheral blood mononuclear cells (PBMCs), sampled at new diagnosis, from a patient treated with antithyroid drugs. The DNA of the CDR3 is TGTGCCACCAGCCCCACAGAGGGGAGCTCTGGAAACACCATATATTTT. It codes for CATSPTEGSSGNTIYF. Drawing the rest from reference TRBV15 and TRBJ1-3, the complete variable domain is DAMVIQNPRYQVTQFGKPVTLSCSQTLNHNVMYWYQQKSSQAPKLLFHYYDKDFNNEADTPDNFQSRRPNTSFCFLDIRSPGLGDTAMYLCATSPTEGSSGNTIYFGEGSWLTVV.